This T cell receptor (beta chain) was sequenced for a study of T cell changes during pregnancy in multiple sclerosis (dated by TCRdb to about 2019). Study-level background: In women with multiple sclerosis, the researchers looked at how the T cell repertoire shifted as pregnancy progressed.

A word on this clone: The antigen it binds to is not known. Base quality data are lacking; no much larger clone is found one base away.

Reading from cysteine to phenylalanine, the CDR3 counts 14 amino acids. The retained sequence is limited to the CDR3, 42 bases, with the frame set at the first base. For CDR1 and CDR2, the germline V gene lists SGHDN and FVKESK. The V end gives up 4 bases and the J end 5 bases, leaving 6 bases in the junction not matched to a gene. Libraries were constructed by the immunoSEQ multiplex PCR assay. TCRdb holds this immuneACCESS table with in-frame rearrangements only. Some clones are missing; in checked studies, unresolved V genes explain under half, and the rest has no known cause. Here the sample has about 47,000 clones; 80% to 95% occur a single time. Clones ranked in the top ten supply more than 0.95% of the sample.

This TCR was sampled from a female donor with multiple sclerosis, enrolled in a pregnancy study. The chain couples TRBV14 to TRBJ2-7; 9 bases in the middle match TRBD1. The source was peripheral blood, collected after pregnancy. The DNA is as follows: TGTGCCAGCAGCCTTCGGACAGGGGTGGACGAGCAGTACTTC. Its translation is CASSLRTGVDEQYF.